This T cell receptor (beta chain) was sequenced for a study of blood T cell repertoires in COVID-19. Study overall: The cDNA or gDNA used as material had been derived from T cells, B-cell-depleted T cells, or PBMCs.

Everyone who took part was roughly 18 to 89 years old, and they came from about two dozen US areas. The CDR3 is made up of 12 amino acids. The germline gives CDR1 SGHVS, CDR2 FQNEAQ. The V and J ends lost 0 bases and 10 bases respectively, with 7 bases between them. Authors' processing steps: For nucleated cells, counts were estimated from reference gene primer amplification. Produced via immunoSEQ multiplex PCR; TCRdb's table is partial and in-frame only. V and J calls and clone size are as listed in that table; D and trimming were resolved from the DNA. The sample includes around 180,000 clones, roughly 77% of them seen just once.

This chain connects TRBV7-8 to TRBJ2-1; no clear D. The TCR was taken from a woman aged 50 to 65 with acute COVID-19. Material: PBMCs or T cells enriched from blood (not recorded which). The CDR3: CASSLALREQFF. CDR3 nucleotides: TGTGCCAGCAGCTTAGCCCTGAGGGAGCAGTTCTTC.